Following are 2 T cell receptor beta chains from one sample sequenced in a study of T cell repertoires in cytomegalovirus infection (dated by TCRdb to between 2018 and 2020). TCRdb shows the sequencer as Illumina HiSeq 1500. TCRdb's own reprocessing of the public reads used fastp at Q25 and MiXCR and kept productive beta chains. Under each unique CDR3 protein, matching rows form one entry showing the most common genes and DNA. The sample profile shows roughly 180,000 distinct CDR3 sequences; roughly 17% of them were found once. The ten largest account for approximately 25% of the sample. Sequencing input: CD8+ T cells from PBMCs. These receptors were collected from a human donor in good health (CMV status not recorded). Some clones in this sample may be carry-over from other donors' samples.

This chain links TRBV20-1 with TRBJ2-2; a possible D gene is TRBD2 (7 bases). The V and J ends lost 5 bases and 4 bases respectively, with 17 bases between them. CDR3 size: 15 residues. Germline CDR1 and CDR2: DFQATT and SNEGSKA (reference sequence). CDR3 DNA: TGCAGTGCTGTGGGGGGGCCAGTTAGCACCGGGGAGCTGTTTTTT. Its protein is CSAVGGPVSTGELFF.

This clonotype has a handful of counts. The CDR3 protein is CASSYWVTGELFF. The CDR3 nucleotides are TGTGCCAGCAGTTATTGGGTGACCGGGGAGCTGTTTTTT. The V and J genes are TRBV6-2 or TRBV6-3 and TRBJ2-2; D gene ambiguous. The germline gives CDR1 MNHEY, CDR2 SVGEGT. Trimming removed 3 bases from V and 5 bases from J, with 7 bases in between. The CDR3 consists of 13 residues.